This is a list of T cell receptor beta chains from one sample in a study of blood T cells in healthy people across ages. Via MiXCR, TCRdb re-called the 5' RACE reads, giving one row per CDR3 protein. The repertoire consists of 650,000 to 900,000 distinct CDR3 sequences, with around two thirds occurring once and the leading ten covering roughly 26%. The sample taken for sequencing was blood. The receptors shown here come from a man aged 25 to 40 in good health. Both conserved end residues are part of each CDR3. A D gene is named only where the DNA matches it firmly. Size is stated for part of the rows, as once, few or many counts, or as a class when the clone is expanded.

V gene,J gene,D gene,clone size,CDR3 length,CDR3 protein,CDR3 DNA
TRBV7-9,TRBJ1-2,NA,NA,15,CASSLGPSANYGYTF,TGTGCCAGCAGCTTAGGACCCAGCGCTAACTATGGCTACACCTTC
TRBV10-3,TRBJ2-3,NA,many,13,CAIEAEPTDTQYF,TGTGCCATCGAGGCAGAACCCACAGATACGCAGTATTTT
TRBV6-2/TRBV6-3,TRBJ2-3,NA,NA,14,CASSWQGGADTQYF,TGTGCCAGCAGTTGGCAGGGGGGCGCAGATACGCAGTATTTT
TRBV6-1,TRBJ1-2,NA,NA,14,CASRYTVAAGGDTF,TGTGCCAGCAGGTACACAGTTGCGGCTGGAGGGGACACCTTC
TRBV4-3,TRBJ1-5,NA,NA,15,CASSQQAVGNQPQHF,TGCGCCAGCAGCCAACAGGCGGTCGGCAATCAGCCCCAGCATTTT
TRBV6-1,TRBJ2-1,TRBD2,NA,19,CASSPRGVDGSSSYNEQFF,TGTGCCAGCAGTCCACGGGGGGTGGACGGCTCGAGCTCCTACAATGAGCAGTTCTTC
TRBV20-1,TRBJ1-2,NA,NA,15,CSARDPVATNYGYTF,TGCAGTGCTAGAGATCCTGTGGCGACCAACTATGGCTACACCTTC
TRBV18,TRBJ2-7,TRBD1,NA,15,CASSPGTGSSYEQYF,TGTGCCAGCAGTCCCGGGACAGGGAGCTCCTACGAGCAGTACTTC
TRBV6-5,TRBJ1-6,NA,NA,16,CASSLMGAAYNSPLHF,TGTGCCAGCAGTCTGATGGGGGCAGCCTATAATTCACCCCTCCACTTT
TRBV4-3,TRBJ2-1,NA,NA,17,CASSQQRRLGYDNKQFF,TGCGCCAGCAGCCAACAGCGGCGCTTGGGGTACGACAATAAGCAGTTCTTC
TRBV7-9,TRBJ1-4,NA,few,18,CASSLGETVATFNEKLFF,TGTGCCAGCAGCTTAGGGGAGACAGTGGCAACCTTTAATGAAAAACTGTTTTTT
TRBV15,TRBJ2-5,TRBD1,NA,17,CATSRGGTGSYQETQYF,TGTGCCACCAGCAGAGGGGGGACAGGGTCGTACCAAGAGACCCAGTACTTC
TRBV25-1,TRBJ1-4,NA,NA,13,CASSGTDFEKLFF,TGTGCCAGCAGTGGGACCGACTTTGAAAAACTGTTTTTT
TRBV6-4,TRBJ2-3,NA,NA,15,CASSVAAGGSDTQYF,TGTGCCAGCAGTGTAGCGGCAGGGGGATCAGATACGCAGTATTTT
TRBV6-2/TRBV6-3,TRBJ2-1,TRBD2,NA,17,CASSYSLTSGGFNEQFF,TGTGCCAGCAGTTACTCCCTCACTAGCGGGGGGTTCAATGAGCAGTTCTTC
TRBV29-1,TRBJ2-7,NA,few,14,CSVETTEGTREQYF,TGCAGCGTTGAAACAACAGAGGGTACTCGCGAGCAGTACTTC
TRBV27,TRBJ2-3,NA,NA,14,CASSLTTGPDTQYF,TGTGCCAGCAGTTTAACAACAGGCCCCGATACGCAGTATTTT
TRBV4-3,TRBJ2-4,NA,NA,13,CASSGGRGNIQYF,TGCGCCAGCAGTGGGGGGCGCGGAAACATTCAGTACTTC
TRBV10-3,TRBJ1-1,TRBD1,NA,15,CAISGQGGGSTEAFF,TGTGCCATCAGTGGTCAGGGGGGAGGGAGCACTGAAGCTTTCTTT
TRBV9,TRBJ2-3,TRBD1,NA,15,CASSIRTGETDTQYF,TGTGCCAGCAGCATTCGGACAGGGGAGACAGATACGCAGTATTTT
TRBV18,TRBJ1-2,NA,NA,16,CASSPPDSQRIYGYTF,TGTGCCAGCTCACCACCGGACAGCCAAAGGATTTATGGCTACACCTTC
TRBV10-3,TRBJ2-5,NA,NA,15,CAISESGGQRETQYF,TGTGCCATCAGTGAGTCGGGGGGTCAACGAGAGACCCAGTACTTC
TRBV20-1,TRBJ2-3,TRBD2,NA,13,CSARLAGSDTQYF,TGCAGTGCCAGACTAGCGGGGTCGGATACGCAGTATTTT
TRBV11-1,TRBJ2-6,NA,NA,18,CASSPREGRGPGANVLTF,TGTGCCAGCAGCCCAAGGGAGGGCAGGGGGCCTGGGGCCAACGTCCTGACTTTC
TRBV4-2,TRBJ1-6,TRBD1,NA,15,CASSQVRTGNSPLHF,TGTGCCAGCAGCCAAGTCAGGACAGGGAATTCACCCCTCCACTTT
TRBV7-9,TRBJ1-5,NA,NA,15,CASSLEGAPDQPQHF,TGTGCCAGCAGCTTAGAAGGGGCCCCTGATCAGCCCCAGCATTTT
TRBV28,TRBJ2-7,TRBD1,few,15,CASSALRQGKSEQYF,TGTGCCAGCAGTGCCTTGAGACAGGGGAAAAGCGAGCAGTACTTC
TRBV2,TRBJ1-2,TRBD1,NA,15,CASSDAGQTNYGYTF,TGTGCCAGCAGTGACGCGGGACAGACTAACTATGGCTACACCTTC
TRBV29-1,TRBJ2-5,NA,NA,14,CSVEENRGQGTQYF,TGCAGCGTTGAAGAGAACCGGGGCCAGGGGACCCAGTACTTC
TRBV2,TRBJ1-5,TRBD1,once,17,CASSEAGQGYSNQPQHF,TGTGCCAGCAGTGAAGCGGGACAGGGATATAGCAATCAGCCCCAGCATTTT
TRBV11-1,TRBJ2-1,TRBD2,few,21,CASSRGRTGTLSGGADNEQFF,TGTGCCAGCAGCAGAGGCCGGACAGGGACTCTCAGCGGGGGGGCCGACAATGAGCAGTTCTTC
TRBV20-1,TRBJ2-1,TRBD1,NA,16,CSAIGQGLWTYDEQFF,TGCAGTGCCATCGGACAGGGTCTGTGGACCTACGATGAGCAGTTCTTC
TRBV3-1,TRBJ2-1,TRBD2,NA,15,CASSQASSGGTEQFF,TGTGCCAGCAGCCAAGCATCTAGCGGGGGTACTGAGCAGTTCTTC
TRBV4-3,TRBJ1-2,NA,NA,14,CASSQGVSNYGYTF,TGCGCCAGCAGCCAAGGGGTTTCTAACTATGGCTACACCTTC
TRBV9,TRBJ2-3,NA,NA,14,CASSVASPTDTQYF,TGTGCCAGCAGCGTCGCTAGCCCCACAGATACGCAGTATTTT
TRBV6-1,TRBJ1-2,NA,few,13,CASILDSYYGYTF,TGTGCCAGCATTCTGGACAGCTACTATGGCTACACCTTC
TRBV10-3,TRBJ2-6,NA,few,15,CAISEEGAGANVLTF,TGTGCCATCAGTGAGGAGGGGGCTGGGGCCAACGTCCTGACTTTC
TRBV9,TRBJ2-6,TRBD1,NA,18,CASSVRGGAYSGANVLTF,TGTGCCAGCAGCGTCAGAGGGGGCGCTTACTCTGGGGCCAACGTCCTGACTTTC
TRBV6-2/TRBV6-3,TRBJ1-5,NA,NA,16,CASSSRQAYSNQPQHF,TGTGCCAGCAGTTCTCGACAGGCTTATAGCAATCAGCCCCAGCATTTT
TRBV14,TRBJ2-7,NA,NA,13,CASSQGLGNEQYF,TGTGCCAGCAGCCAAGGACTTGGGAACGAGCAGTACTTC
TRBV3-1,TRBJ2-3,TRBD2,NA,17,CASSQGLASGGGDTQYF,TGTGCCAGCAGCCAAGGCCTGGCTAGCGGGGGTGGTGATACGCAGTATTTT
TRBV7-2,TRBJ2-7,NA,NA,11,CASSAFGEQYF,TGTGCCAGCAGCGCATTTGGCGAGCAGTACTTC
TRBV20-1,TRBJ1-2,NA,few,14,CSALYRGLIYGYTF,TGCAGTGCACTATACCGGGGGCTGATCTATGGCTACACCTTC
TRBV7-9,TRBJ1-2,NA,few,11,CASSGGNGYTF,TGTGCCAGCAGCGGAGGGAATGGCTACACCTTC
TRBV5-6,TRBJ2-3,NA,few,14,CASSPNYGTDTQYF,TGTGCCAGCAGCCCAAATTACGGCACAGATACGCAGTATTTT
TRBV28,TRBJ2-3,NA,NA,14,CASSLRTPTDTQYF,TGTGCCAGCAGTTTGAGAACGCCGACGGATACGCAGTATTTT
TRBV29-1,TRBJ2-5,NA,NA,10,CSVVEGTQYF,TGCAGCGTTGTTGAGGGGACCCAGTACTTC
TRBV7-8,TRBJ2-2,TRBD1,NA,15,CASSFRGRATGELFF,TGTGCCAGCAGCTTCAGGGGGCGCGCCACCGGGGAGCTGTTTTTT
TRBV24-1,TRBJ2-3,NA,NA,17,CATSDLPDWESTDTQYF,TGTGCCACCAGTGATCTGCCCGACTGGGAAAGCACAGATACGCAGTATTTT
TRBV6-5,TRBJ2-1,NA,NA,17,CASSYSDGRSSYNEQFF,TGTGCCAGCAGTTACTCAGATGGGCGGAGCTCCTACAATGAGCAGTTCTTC